One sample yielded the 9 T cell receptor beta chains listed below, sequenced in a study of blood T cell repertoires in COVID-19. This table comes from immunoSEQ multiplex PCR, and its TCRdb copy is limited to in-frame clones, with some not included. The data hold nearly 350,000 clones, with under 95% observed a single time. Source material: peripheral blood. The receptor set was obtained from a woman younger than 35 who had recovered from COVID-19.

The chain carries TRBV6-2 or TRBV6-3 and TRBJ2-2, with D possibly being TRBD1 (5 bases). The germline V and J ends were trimmed by 6 bases and 6 bases, with 11 bases remaining between them. CDR1 MNHEY and CDR2 SVGEGT come from the germline V gene. The CDR3 loop spans 13 amino acids. The CDR3 loop reads CASSLRDPGELFF. Here the CDR3 DNA reads TGTGCCAGCAGCCTCAGGGATCCCGGGGAGCTGTTTTTT.

The V gene is TRBV2, the J gene TRBJ1-5; tentative D call: TRBD1 (6 bases). Trimming took off 11 bases at V and 4 bases at J, with 12 bases between the two ends. Germline CDR1 is SNHLY and CDR2 is FYNNEI. The length of the CDR3 is 12 residues. The DNA of the CDR3 is TGTGCCTCTTCTAGGGGGAATCAGCCCCAGCATTTT. This encodes CASSRGNQPQHF. The complete variable domain, with remaining parts taken from reference TRBV2 and TRBJ1-5, reads EPEVTQTPSHQVTQMGQEVILRCVPISNHLYFYWYRQILGQKVEFLVSFYNNEISEKSEIFDDQFSVERPDGSNFTLKIRSTKLEDSAMYFCASSRGNQPQHFGDGTRLSIL.

The chain joins TRBV5-4 to TRBJ1-2, with 7 nucleotides matching TRBD1. The V and J ends lost 5 bases and 2 bases, in that order; junction bases with no gene match: 6. Germline values: CDR1 SGHNT, CDR2 YYREEE (reference sequence). The CDR3 has 14 amino acids. CDR3 sequence: CASSATGANYGYTF. CDR3 nucleotides: TGTGCCAGCAGTGCTACAGGGGCGAACTATGGCTACACCTTC.

V usage is TRBV2 and J usage is TRBJ2-5; D unresolved. V was cut by 0 bases and J by 6 bases, with 14 bases left in between. The germline V gene encodes CDR1 SNHLY and CDR2 FYNNEI. CDR3 length: 15 residues. Written as DNA, the CDR3 is TGTGCCAGCAGTGAAGCGCTTACTGGTCTCAAGACCCAGTACTTC. This encodes CASSEALTGLKTQYF.

The chain joins TRBV29-1 to TRBJ2-1; TRBD2 agrees at 11 bases. The ends lost 4 bases at V and 9 bases at J; junction bases unmatched: 8. The CDR3 has 14 amino acids. The germline V gene has CDR1 SQVTM and CDR2 ANQGSEA. The CDR3, as DNA: TGCAGCGTTGTCGAGACTAGCGGGAAGGGTGAGCAGTTCTTC. Residues: CSVVETSGKGEQFF.

The chain couples TRBV12-3 or TRBV12-4 to TRBJ2-2, with a possible D match to TRBD2 (6 bases). Trimming pared 2 bases from V and 6 bases from J, leaving 7 bases between. This CDR3 region has 13 residues. The CDR3 sequence: CASSLSGAGELFF. The CDR3, as DNA: TGTGCCAGCAGTTTATCGGGGGCCGGGGAGCTGTTTTTT.

The J gene is TRBJ2-3, the V gene TRBV30, with 11 bases aligning to TRBD2. CDR3 size: 16 residues. Germline CDR1 and CDR2: GTSNPN and SVGIG (reference sequence). V was pared by 7 bases and J by 0 bases, with 9 bases of the junction left unmatched. This chain's CDR3 is CAYTPGTSGSTDTQYF. As DNA, the CDR3 is TGTGCCTATACCCCAGGGACTAGCGGTAGCACAGATACGCAGTATTTT.

V is TRBV30 and J is TRBJ2-3; D call uncertain. V was pared by 2 bases and J by 3 bases, with 12 bases between. The germline gives CDR1 GTSNPN, CDR2 SVGIG (reference sequence). The CDR3 has 14 amino acids. As DNA, the CDR3 is TGTGCCTGGAGTCGTAGCAGAGTAACAGATACGCAGTATTTT. This codes for CAWSRSRVTDTQYF. The whole variable domain, filled in from reference TRBV30 and TRBJ2-3, reads SQTIHQWPATLVQPVGSPLSLECTVEGTSNPNLYWYRQAAGRGLQLLFYSVGIGQISSEVPQNLSASRPQDRQFILSSKKLLLSDSGFYLCAWSRSRVTDTQYFGPGTRLTVL.

The chain uses TRBV30 and TRBJ1-2; D perhaps matches TRBD1 (5 bases). CDR3 length: 14 amino acids. Trimming shortened V by 2 bases and J by 8 bases, and 18 bases separated the two germline ends. Germline CDR1 is GTSNPN and CDR2 is SVGIG (reference sequence). CDR3 nucleotide sequence: TGTGCCTGGAGTAACCTCGATGGGGCGCGCGGCTACACCTTC. Translating it yields CAWSNLDGARGYTF.